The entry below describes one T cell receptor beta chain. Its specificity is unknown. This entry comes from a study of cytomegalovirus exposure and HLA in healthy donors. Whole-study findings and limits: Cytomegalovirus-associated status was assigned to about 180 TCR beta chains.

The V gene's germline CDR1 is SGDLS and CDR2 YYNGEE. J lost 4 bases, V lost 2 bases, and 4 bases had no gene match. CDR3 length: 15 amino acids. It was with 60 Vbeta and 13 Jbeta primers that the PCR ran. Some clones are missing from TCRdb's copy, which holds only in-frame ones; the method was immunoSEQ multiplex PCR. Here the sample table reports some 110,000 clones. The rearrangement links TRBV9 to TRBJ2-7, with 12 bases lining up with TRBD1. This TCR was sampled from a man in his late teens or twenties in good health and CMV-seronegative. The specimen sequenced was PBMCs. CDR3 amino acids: CASSVGTGGLYEQYF. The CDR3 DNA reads TGTGCCAGCAGCGTCGGGACAGGGGGCCTATACGAGCAGTACTTC.